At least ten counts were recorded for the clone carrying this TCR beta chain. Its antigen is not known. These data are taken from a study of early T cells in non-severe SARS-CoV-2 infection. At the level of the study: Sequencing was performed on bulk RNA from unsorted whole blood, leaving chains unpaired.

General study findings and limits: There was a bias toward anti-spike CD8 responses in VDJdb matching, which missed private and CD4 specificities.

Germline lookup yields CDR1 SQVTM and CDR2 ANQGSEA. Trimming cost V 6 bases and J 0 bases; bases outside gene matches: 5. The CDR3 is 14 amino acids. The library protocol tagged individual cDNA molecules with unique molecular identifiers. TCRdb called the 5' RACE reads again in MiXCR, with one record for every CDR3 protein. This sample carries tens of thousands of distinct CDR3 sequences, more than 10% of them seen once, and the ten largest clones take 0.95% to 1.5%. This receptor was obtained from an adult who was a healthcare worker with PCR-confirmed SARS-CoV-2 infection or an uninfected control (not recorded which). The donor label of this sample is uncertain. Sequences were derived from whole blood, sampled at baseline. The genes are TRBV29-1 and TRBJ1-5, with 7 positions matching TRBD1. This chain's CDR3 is CSVITGVSNQPQHF. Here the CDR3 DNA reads TGCAGCGTCATAACAGGGGTTAGCAATCAGCCCCAGCATTTT.